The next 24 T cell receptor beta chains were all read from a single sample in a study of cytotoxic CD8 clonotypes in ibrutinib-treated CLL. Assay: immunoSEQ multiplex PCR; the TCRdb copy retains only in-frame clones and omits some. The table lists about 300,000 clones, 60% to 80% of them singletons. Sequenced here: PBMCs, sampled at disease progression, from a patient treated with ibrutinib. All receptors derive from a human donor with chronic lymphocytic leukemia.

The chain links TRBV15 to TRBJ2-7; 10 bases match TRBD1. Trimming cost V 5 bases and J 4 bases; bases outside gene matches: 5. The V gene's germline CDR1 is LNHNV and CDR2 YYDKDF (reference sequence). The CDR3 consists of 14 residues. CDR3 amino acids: CATSLGTGAYEQYF. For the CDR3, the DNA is TGTGCCACCAGCCTCGGGACAGGGGCATACGAGCAGTACTTC.

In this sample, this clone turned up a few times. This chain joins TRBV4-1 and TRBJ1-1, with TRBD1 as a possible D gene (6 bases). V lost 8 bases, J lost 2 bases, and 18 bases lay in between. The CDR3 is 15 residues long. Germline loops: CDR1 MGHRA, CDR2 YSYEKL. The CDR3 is CASRYDTRGNTEAFF. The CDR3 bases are TGCGCCAGCCGCTACGACACCAGGGGAAACACTGAAGCTTTCTTT.

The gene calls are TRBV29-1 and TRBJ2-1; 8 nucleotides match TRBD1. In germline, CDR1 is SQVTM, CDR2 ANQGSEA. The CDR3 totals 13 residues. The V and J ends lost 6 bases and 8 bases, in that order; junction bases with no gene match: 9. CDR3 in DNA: TGCAGCGTCCCCCCCGCAGGGGGCCATGAGCAGTTCTTC. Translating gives CSVPPAGGHEQFF.

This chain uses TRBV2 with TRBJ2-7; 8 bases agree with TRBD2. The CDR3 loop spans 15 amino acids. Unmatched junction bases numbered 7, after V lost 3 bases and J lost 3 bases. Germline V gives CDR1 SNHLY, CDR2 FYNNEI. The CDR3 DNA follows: TGTGCCAGCAGTGAGGGCGGGAGGAGCGGCTACGAGCAGTACTTC. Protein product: CASSEGGRSGYEQYF.

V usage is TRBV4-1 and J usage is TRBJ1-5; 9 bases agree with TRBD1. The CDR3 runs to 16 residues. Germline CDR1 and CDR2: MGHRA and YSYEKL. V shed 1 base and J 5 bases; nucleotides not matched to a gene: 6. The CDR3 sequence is CASSQGDRETDQPQHF. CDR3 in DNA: TGCGCCAGCAGCCAAGGGGACAGGGAGACGGATCAGCCCCAGCATTTT.

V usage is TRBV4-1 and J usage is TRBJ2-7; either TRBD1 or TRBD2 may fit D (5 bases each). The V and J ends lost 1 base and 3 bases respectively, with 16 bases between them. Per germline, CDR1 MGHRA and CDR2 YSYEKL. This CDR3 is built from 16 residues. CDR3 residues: CASSQGLGDFIYEQYF. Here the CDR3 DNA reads TGCGCCAGCAGCCAAGGACTGGGGGATTTCATCTACGAGCAGTACTTC.

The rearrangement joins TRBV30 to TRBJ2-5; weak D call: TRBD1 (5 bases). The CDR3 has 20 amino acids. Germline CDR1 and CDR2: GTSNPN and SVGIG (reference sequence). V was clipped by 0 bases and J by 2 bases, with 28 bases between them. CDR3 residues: CAWSVHRPLRVSCGQETQYF. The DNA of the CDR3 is TGTGCCTGGAGTGTACACAGGCCCCTTAGGGTCTCCTGCGGTCAAGAGACCCAGTACTTC.

The CDR3 coding sequence is TGTGCCAGCAGCTTAGTCGGACAGGCGGAGACCCAGTACTTC. Its protein is CASSLVGQAETQYF. V usage is TRBV28 and J usage is TRBJ2-5; 7 bases match TRBD1. The CDR3 runs 14 residues. CDR1 is MDHEN, CDR2 SYDVKM, per germline. V trimming: 6 bases; J trimming: 5 bases; junction bases outside the gene matches: 9.

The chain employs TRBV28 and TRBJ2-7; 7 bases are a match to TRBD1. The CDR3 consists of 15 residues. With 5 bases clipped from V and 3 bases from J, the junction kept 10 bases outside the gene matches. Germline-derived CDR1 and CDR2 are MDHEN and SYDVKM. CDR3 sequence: CASSLLGTDDYEQYF. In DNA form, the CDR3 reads TGTGCCAGCAGTCTCCTCGGGACAGACGACTACGAGCAGTACTTC.

DNA for the CDR3: TGTGCCAGCAGCTTGGGGGGCTCACCGTACAATGAGCAGTTCTTC. Its translation is CASSLGGSPYNEQFF. This chain links TRBV5-4 with TRBJ2-1, with D perhaps TRBD1 (5 bases). The germline CDR1 and CDR2 sequences are SGHNT and YYREEE (reference sequence). The CDR3 loop spans 15 amino acids. V was cut by 0 bases and J by 4 bases, with 11 bases left in between.

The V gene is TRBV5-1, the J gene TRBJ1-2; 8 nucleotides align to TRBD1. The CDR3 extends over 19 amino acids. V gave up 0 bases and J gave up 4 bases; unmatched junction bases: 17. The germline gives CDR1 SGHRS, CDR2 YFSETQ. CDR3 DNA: TGCGCCAGCAGCTTGGCCAGAACCGGGACAGGTGTAGGTATCTATGGCTACACCTTC. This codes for CASSLARTGTGVGIYGYTF.

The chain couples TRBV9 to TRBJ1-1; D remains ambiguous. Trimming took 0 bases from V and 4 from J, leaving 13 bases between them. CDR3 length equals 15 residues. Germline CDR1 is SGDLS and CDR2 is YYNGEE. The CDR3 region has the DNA TGTGCCAGCAGCGTAGAGGCCCAAACGGGCACTGAAGCTTTCTTT. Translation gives CASSVEAQTGTEAFF.

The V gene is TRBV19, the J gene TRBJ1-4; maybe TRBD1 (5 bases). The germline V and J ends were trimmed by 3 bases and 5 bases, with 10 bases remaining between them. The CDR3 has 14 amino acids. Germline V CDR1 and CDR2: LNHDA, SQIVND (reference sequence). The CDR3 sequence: CASSIQGRNEKLFF. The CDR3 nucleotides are TGTGCCAGTAGTATCCAGGGCAGGAATGAAAAACTGTTTTTT.

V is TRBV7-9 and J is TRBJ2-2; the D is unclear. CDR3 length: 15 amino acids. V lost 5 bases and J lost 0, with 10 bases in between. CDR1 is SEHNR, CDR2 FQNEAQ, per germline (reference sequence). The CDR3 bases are TGTGCCAGCAGCGTTGGCCCGACGAACACCGGGGAGCTGTTTTTT. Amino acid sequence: CASSVGPTNTGELFF.

This chain's CDR3 is CASSVTSYNEQFF. Written as DNA, the CDR3 is TGTGCCAGCAGTGTTACGAGCTACAATGAGCAGTTCTTC. The rearrangement joins TRBV6-5 to TRBJ2-1; no firm D call. Per germline, CDR1 MNHEY and CDR2 SVGAGI. V was clipped by 5 bases and J by 3 bases, with 8 bases between them. The CDR3 extends over 13 amino acids.

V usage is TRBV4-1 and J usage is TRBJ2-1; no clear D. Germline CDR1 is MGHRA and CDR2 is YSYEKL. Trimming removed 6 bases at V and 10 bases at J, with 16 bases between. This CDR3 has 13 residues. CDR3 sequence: CASRKGLSREQFF. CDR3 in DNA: TGCGCCAGCAGAAAGGGCCTATCTAGGGAGCAGTTCTTC.

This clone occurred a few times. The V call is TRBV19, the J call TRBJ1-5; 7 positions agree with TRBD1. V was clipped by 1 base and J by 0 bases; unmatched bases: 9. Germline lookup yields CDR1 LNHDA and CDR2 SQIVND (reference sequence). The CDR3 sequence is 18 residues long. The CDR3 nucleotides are TGTGCCAGTAGTATAGCCCCGGACAGGACCTATAGCAATCAGCCCCAGCATTTT. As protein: CASSIAPDRTYSNQPQHF.

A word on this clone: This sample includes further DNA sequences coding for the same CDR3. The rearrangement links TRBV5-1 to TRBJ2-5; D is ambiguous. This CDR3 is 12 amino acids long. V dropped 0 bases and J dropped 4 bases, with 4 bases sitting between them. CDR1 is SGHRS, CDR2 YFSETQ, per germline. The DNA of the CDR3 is TGCGCCAGCAGCTTGGTAGGAGAGACCCAGTACTTC. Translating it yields CASSLVGETQYF.

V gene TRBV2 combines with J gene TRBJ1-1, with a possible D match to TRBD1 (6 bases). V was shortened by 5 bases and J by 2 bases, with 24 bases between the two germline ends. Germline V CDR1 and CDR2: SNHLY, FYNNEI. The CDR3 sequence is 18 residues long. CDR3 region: CASSPRGIRGEGNTEAFF. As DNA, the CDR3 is TGTGCCAGCAGTCCAAGGGGGATAAGGGGCGAGGGAAACACTGAAGCTTTCTTT. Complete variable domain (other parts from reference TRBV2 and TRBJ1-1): EPEVTQTPSHQVTQMGQEVILRCVPISNHLYFYWYRQILGQKVEFLVSFYNNEISEKSEIFDDQFSVERPDGSNFTLKIRSTKLEDSAMYFCASSPRGIRGEGNTEAFFGQGTRLTVV.

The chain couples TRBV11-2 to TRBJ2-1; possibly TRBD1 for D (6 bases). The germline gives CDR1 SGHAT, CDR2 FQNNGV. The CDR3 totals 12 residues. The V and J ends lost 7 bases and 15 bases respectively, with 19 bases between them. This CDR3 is CASTLEGERWFF. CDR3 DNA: TGTGCCAGCACCCTCGAGGGGGAGAGGTGGTTCTTC.

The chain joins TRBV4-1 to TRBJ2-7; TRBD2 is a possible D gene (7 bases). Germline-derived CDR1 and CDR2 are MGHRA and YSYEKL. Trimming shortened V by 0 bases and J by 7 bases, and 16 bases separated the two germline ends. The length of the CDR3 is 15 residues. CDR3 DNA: TGCGCCAGCAGCCAAGATTCGGCGGGGGCTCGGGAGCAGTACTTC. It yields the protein CASSQDSAGAREQYF.

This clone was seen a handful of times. CDR3 nucleotide sequence: TGTGCCAGCAGCTTATATCAGGGTGAGTTTCGAAAACTGTTTTTT. Amino acids: CASSLYQGEFRKLFF. This chain connects TRBV7-3 to TRBJ1-4, with D maybe TRBD1 (5 bases). CDR1 and CDR2 from the germline V gene are SGHTA and FQGTGA. Deletions cut 2 bases from V and 10 bases from J, with 17 bases between. The CDR3 length is 15 residues.

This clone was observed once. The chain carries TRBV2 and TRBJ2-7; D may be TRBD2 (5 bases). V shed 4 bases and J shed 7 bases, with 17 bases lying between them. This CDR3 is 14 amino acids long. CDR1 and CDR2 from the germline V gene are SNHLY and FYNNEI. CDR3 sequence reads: CASSGRRTAGEQYF. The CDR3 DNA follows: TGTGCCAGCAGTGGCCGTAGGACTGCCGGGGAGCAGTACTTC.

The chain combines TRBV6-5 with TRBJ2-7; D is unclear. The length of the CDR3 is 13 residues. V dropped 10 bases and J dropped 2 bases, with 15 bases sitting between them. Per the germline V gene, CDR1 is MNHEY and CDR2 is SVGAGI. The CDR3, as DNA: TGTGCCACTAACGAAGGGCCTACCTACGAGCAGTACTTC. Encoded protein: CATNEGPTYEQYF.